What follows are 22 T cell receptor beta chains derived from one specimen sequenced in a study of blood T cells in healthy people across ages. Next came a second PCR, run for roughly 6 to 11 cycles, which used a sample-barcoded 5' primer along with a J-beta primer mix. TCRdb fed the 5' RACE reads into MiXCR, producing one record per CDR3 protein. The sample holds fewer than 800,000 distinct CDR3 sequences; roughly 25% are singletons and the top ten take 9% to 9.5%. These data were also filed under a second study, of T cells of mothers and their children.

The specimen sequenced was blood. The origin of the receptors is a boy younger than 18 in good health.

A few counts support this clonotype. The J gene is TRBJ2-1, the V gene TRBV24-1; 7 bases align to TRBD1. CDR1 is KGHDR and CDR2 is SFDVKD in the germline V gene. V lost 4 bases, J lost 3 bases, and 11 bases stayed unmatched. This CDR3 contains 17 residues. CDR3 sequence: CATSEYNRGPYYNEQFF. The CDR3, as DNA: TGTGCCACCAGTGAGTATAACAGGGGTCCTTACTACAATGAGCAGTTCTTC.

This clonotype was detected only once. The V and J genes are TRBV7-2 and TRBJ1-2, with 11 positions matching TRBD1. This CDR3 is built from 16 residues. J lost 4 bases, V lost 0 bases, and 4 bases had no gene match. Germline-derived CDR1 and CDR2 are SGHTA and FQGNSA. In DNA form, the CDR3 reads TGTGCCAGCAGCTTAGCGGGACAGGGGGGAGTCTATGGCTACACCTTC. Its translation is CASSLAGQGGVYGYTF.

In nucleotides, the CDR3 is TGTGCCAGCAGCGTAGGTAGCGGACTAATCAATGAGCAGTTCTTC. Its translation: CASSVGSGLINEQFF. This chain connects TRBV9 to TRBJ2-5; maybe TRBD2 (6 bases). The closer fit of TRBJ2-1 to the DNA end suggests the J call may be wrong. Per germline, CDR1 SGDLS and CDR2 YYNGEE. There are 15 residues in the CDR3.

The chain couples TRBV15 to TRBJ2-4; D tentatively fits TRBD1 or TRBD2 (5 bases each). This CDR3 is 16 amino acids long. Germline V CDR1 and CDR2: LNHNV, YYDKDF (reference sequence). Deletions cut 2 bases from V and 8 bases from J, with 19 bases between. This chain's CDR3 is CATSRKNGAGGDIQYF. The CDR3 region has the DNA TGTGCCACCAGCAGAAAAAACGGGGCAGGTGGGGACATTCAGTACTTC.

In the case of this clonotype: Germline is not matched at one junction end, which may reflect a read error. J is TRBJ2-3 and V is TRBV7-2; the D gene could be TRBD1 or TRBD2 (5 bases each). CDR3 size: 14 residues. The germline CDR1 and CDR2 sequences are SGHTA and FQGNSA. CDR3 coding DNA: TGTGCCAGCAGCTTTCCGGGGTCCACAGGTACGCAGTATTTT. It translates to CASSFPGSTGTQYF.

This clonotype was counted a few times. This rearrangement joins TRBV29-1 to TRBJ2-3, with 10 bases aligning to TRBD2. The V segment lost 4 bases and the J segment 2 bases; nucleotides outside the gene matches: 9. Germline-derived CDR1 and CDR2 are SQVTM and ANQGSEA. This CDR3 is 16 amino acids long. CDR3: CSVGNSGGHITDTQYF. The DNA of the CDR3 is TGCAGCGTTGGTAATAGCGGGGGGCATATCACAGATACGCAGTATTTT.

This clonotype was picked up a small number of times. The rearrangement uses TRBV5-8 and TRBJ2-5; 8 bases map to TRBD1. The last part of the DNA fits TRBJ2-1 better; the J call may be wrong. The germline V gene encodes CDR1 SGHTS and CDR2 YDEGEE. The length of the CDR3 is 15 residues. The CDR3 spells CASSFGQGLFDEQFF. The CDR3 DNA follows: TGTGCCAGCAGCTTTGGACAGGGTTTATTCGATGAGCAGTTCTTC.

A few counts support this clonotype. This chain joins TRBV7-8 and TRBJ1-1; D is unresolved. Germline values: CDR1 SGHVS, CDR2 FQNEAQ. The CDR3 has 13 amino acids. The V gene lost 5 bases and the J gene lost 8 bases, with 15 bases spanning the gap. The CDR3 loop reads CASSVHDGGEAFF. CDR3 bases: TGTGCCAGCAGCGTCCATGACGGAGGAGAAGCTTTCTTT.

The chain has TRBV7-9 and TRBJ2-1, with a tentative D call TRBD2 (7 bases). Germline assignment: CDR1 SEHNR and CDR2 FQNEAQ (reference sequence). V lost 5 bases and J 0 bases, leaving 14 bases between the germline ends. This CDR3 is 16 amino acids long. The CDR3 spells CASSRRGATSYNEQFF. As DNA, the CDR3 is TGTGCCAGCAGCCGCCGGGGGGCGACCTCCTACAATGAGCAGTTCTTC.

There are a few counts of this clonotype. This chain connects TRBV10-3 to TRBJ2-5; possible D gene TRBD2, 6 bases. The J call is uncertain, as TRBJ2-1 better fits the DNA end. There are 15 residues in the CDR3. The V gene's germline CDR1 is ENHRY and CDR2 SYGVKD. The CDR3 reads CAITRDSSRPNEQFF. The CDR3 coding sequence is TGTGCCATCACCAGGGACTCGTCACGCCCGAATGAGCAGTTCTTC.

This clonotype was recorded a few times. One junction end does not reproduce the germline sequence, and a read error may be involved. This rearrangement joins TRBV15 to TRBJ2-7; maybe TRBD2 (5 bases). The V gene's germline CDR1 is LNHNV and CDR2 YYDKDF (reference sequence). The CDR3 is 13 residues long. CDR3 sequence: CAASTDGAYEQYF. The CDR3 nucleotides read TGTGCCGCCAGCACCGACGGGGCCTACGAGCAGTACTTC.

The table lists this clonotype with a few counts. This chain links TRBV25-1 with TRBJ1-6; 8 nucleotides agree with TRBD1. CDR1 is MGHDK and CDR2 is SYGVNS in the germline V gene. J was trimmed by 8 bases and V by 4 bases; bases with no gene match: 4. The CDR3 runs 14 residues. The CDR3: CASSGTGLHSPLHF. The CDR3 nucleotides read TGTGCCAGCAGTGGGACAGGGTTACATTCACCCCTCCACTTT.

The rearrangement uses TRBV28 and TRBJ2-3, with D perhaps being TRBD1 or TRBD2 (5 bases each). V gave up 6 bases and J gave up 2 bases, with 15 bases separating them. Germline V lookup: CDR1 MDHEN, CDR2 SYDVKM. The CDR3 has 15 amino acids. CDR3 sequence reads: CASREIGDVTDTQYF. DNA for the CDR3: TGTGCCAGCAGAGAAATCGGGGACGTCACAGATACGCAGTATTTT.

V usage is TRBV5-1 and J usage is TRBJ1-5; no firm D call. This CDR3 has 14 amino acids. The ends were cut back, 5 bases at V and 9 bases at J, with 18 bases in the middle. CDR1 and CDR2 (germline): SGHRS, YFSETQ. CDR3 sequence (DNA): TGCGCCAGCAGTCCCGAGGGCTTGGGAGCGCCCCAGCATTTT. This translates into CASSPEGLGAPQHF. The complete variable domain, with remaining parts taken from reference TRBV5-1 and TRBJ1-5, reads KAGVTQTPRYLIKTRGQQVTLSCSPISGHRSVSWYQQTPGQGLQFLFEYFSETQRNKGNFPGRFSGRQFSNSRSEMNVSTLELGDSALYLCASSPEGLGAPQHFGDGTRLSIL.

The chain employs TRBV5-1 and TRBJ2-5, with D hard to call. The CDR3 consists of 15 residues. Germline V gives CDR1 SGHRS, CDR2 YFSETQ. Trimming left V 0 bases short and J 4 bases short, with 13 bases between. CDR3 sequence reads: CASSLGFWQSETQYF. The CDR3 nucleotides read TGCGCCAGCAGCTTGGGGTTCTGGCAGTCAGAGACCCAGTACTTC.

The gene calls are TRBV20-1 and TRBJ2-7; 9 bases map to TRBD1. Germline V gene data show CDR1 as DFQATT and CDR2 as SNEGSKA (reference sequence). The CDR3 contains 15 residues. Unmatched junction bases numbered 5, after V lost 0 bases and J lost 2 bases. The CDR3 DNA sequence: TGCAGTGCTAGAGAACAGGGGGCTGTAGCCTACGAGCAGTACTTC. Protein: CSAREQGAVAYEQYF.

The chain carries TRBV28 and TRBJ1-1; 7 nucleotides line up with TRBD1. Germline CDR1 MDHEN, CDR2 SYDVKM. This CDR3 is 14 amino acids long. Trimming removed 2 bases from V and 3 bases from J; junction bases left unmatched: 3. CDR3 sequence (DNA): TGTGCCAGCAGTTTAAGTCAGGGGGACACTGAAGCTTTCTTT. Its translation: CASSLSQGDTEAFF. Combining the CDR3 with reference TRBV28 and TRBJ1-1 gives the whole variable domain DVKVTQSSRYLVKRTGEKVFLECVQDMDHENMFWYRQDPGLGLRLIYFSYDVKMKEKGDIPEGYSVSREKKERFSLILESASTNQTSMYLCASSLSQGDTEAFFGQGTRLTVV.

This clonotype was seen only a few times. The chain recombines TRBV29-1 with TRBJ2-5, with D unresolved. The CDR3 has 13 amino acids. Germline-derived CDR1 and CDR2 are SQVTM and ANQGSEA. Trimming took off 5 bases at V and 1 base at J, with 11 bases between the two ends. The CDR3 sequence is CSVSRAFQETQYF. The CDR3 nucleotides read TGCAGCGTTTCTCGGGCCTTCCAAGAGACCCAGTACTTC.

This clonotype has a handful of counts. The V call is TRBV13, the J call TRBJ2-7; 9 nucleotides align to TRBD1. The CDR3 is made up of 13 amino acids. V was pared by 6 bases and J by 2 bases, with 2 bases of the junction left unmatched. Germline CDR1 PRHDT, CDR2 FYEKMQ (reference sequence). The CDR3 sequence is CASRRTGAYEQYF. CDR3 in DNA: TGTGCCAGCAGGAGGACAGGGGCCTACGAGCAGTACTTC.

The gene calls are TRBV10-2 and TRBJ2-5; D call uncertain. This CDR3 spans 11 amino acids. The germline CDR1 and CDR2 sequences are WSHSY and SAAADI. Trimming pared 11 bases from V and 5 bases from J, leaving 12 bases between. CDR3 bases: TGCGCCGCTCGTTTTCGGGAGACCCAGTACTTC. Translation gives CAARFRETQYF.

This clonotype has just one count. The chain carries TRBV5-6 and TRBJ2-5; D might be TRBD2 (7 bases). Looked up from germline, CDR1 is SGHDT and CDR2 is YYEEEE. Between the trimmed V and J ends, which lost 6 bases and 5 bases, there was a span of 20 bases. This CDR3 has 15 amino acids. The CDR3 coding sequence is TGTGCCAGCACCTCTTGGGGGGGGCAGCCGGAGACCCAGTACTTC. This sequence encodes CASTSWGGQPETQYF.

CDR3 protein: CASSFATGFSGNTIYF. The DNA of the CDR3 is TGTGCCAGCAGCTTTGCTACAGGATTCTCTGGAAACACCATATATTTT. The chain has TRBV11-2 and TRBJ1-3, with D possibly matching TRBD1 (5 bases). V lost 3 bases to trimming and J lost 0 bases, with 12 bases between them. The CDR3 covers 16 residues. The germline gives CDR1 SGHAT, CDR2 FQNNGV. The full variable domain, its missing parts supplied by reference TRBV11-2 and TRBJ1-3, is EAGVAQSPRYKIIEKRQSVAFWCNPISGHATLYWYQQILGQGPKLLIQFQNNGVVDDSQLPKDRFSAERLKGVDSTLKIQPAKLEDSAVYLCASSFATGFSGNTIYFGEGSWLTVV.